This T cell receptor beta chain was identified during a study of a mutant IDH1 vaccine in newly diagnosed glioma. Study background: Before enrollment, the patients had been treated with radiotherapy alone, temozolomide alone, or both together. Most of them had received both.

Time point noted: week 11, during vaccination. Vaccination used 300 ug of mutant IDH1 20-mer peptide per dose, with topical imiquimod. With respect to this clone: Its antigen is unidentified. Other nucleotide sequences from this sample produce the same CDR3.

Profiled with immunoSEQ multiplex PCR; TCRdb holds only in-frame clones, not every one. The sample includes 45,000 to 60,000 clones, around 90% of them seen just once. Trimming left V 0 bases short and J 2 bases short, with 9 bases between. Germline V gene data show CDR1 as SGHDT and CDR2 as YYEEEE. The CDR3 contains 14 residues. This clonotype was sampled from a man aged 50 to 59 with glioma. The sample here was PBMCs, taken from a glioma patient whose treatment included an IDH1 peptide vaccine. The V and J genes are TRBV5-6 and TRBJ2-7; possible D gene TRBD1, 5 bases. CDR3 residues: CASSLGQGAYEQYF. DNA for the CDR3: TGTGCCAGCAGCTTGGGGCAGGGCGCCTACGAGCAGTACTTC. Supplemented by reference TRBV5-6 and TRBJ2-7, the full variable domain reads DAGVTQSPTHLIKTRGQQVTLRCSPKSGHDTVSWYQQALGQGPQFIFQYYEEEERQRGNFPDRFSGHQFPNYSSELNVNALLLGDSALYLCASSLGQGAYEQYFGPGTRLTVT.